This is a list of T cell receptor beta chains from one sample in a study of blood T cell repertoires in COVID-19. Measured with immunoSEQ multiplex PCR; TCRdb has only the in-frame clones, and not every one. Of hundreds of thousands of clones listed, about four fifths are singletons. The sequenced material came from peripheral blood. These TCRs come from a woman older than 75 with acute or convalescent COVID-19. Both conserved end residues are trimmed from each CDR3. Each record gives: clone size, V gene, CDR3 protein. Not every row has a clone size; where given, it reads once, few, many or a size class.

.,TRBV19,ASSIGSSGGVEQY
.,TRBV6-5,ASNERGSEGETQY
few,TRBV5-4,ASSPGGSSYNSPLH
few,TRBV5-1,ASSRTAAVREKLF
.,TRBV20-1,SGLALNEQY
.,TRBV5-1,ASSSNYEQY
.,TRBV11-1,ASSSRQSPHGYT
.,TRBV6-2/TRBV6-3,ASSSSAGGLSSGNTIY
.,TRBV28,ASSLYRTFNYGYT
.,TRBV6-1,ASSEASGQGKFGYT
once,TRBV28,ASSFQGTHGYT
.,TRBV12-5,ASGFPDSGGLYQETQY
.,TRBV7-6,ASEGGSETQY
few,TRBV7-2,ASSPTGGVSTDTQY
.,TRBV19,ASKGGASRGTEAF
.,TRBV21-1,ASSLNGGAGPDTQY
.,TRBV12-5,ASGGTSGTGGNNEQF
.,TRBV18,ASSPGGTRD
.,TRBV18,ASSPQEPPNSPLH
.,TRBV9,ASSARGGVSTDTQY
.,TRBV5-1,ASSYGRGSYNEQF
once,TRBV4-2,ASSQGLAGGLPDTQY
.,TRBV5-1,ASSLGRVGEKLF
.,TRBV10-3,ATDVEGANTEAF
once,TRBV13,ASSYRTGVTEAF
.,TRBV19,ASSTQGRGNQPQH
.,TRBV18,ASSLGPDSSEKLF
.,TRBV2,ASTPGRGSNEQF
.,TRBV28,ASSGTGSNEKLF
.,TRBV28,ASSWDRNQETQY
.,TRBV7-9,ASSVTTGGTADTQY
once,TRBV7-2,ASSKTGGNEKLF
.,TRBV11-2,ASSFTGSHEQY
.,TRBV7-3,ASSFEGDTEAF
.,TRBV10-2,ASTPHPGQGEVTYGYT
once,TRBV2,ASSVSGGGNSPLH
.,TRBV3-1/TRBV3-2,ASSQADRGPGIQY
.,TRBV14,ASSQVAQYHTQY
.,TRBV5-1,ASVQGASGANVLT
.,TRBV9,ASSVRPRGTTNEKLF
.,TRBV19,ASSIPLGRGDYNEQF
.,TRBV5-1,ASSPQGGGNGYT
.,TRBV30,AWSLQAFYEQY
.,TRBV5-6,ASSAGQGVTAF
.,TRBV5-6,ASSPLQGAVDTQY
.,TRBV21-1,ASSKSRGRGDSYEQY
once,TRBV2,ASSDGTGVARSEKLF
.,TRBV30,AWSVTGGPTYSGNTIY
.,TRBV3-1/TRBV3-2,ASSQDLVLAGARQF
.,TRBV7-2,ASSQEASYGYT
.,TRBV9,ASSDRDTFRYTGELF
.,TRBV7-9,ASSFSGFNAF
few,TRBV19,ASSFREANTEAF
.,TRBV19,ASTPQGIGNQPQH
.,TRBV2,ASSRQGNTEAF
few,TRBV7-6,ASSSWTGPNEQF
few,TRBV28,ASRTDSVNYGYT
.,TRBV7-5,ARSLQGWTEAF
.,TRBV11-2,ASSSGGSGEYEQY